Shown below are 5 T cell receptor beta chains from a single sample sequenced in a study of cytomegalovirus exposure and HLA in healthy donors. Using immunoSEQ multiplex PCR, the repertoire was profiled, and TCRdb retains in-frame clones only, with some absent. The data show approximately 270,000 clones, around 89% seen once. Sequenced input: PBMCs. The receptors stem from a woman younger than 30 in good health and CMV-seronegative.

This sequence joins TRBV2 and TRBJ2-1, with D maybe TRBD1 (6 bases). V gave up 6 bases and J gave up 6 bases, with 12 bases separating them. This CDR3 is 13 amino acids long. In germline, CDR1 is SNHLY, CDR2 FYNNEI. The CDR3 sequence: CASRGTGINEQFF. The DNA for the CDR3 is TGTGCCAGCAGGGGAACAGGGATCAATGAGCAGTTCTTC.

This sequence joins TRBV6-4 and TRBJ2-3, with TRBD1 matching 7 bases. The CDR3 runs 14 residues. The V segment lost 3 bases and the J segment 2 bases; nucleotides outside the gene matches: 2. Per the germline V gene, CDR1 is MRHNA and CDR2 is SNTAGT. The CDR3 sequence is CASSEGGPTDTQYF. In DNA form, the CDR3 reads TGTGCCAGCAGTGAAGGGGGCCCCACAGATACGCAGTATTTT.

This chain joins TRBV6-1 and TRBJ2-7; D is possibly TRBD2 (7 bases). V lost 7 bases and J lost 4, with 14 bases in between. Germline-derived CDR1 and CDR2 are MNHNS and SASEGT. The CDR3 totals 13 residues. CDR3 coding DNA: TGTGCCAGCATGAGGGGGGGTTTATACGAGCAGTACGTC. Translated: CASMRGGLYEQYV.

The CDR3 sequence is CASSLLRGDTQYF. The CDR3 DNA sequence: TGTGCCAGCAGCTTGTTGAGAGGAGATACGCAGTATTTT. This chain links TRBV5-6 with TRBJ2-3; D call uncertain. Germline V gives CDR1 SGHDT, CDR2 YYEEEE. V gave up 1 base and J gave up 5 bases, with 8 bases separating them. The CDR3 is 13 amino acids.

V and J are TRBV7-7 and TRBJ2-2; 10 bases fit TRBD2. The CDR3 extends over 18 amino acids. Germline assignment: CDR1 SSHAT and CDR2 FNYEAQ (reference sequence). The junction had 8 bases not matched to a gene; V was cut back by 2 bases and J by 2 bases. CDR3 in amino acids: CASSLLLAGAQNTGELFF. The CDR3 DNA is TGTGCCAGCAGCTTACTTCTAGCGGGGGCCCAAAACACCGGGGAGCTGTTTTTT.